This T cell receptor beta chain came from a study of control samples from healthy donors and cancer patients. Libraries were prepared by immunoSEQ multiplex PCR; TCRdb keeps only in-frame clonotypes and omits some of them. The table lists some 89,000 clones, around nine tenths of them singletons. Germline V gene lookup returns CDR1 GTSNPN and CDR2 SVGIG (reference sequence). With 0 bases removed from V and 2 bases from J, the gap between germline ends came to 5 bases. The CDR3 is 14 amino acids. This chain joins TRBV30 and TRBJ1-6; D gene ambiguous. The specimen sequenced was blood. This clonotype originated in a man younger than 40 in good health. Here the CDR3 reads CAWSVGTYNSPLHF. The CDR3 region has the DNA TGTGCCTGGAGTGTAGGGACCTATAATTCACCCCTCCACTTT.